Below, 21 T cell receptor beta chains from the same sample are listed, as sequenced in a study of T cell changes during pregnancy in multiple sclerosis. Clones were read by immunoSEQ multiplex PCR, and TCRdb kept only the in-frame ones, dropping some. The data show fewer than 40,000 clones, about nine tenths seen once. Source: CD4+ T cells from peripheral blood mononuclear cells, taken in the first trimester of pregnancy. These receptors all come from a female donor in good health, enrolled as a control in a pregnancy study.

This sequence joins TRBV7-8 and TRBJ1-5, with D possibly matching TRBD1 (5 bases). Trimming shortened V by 4 bases and J by 3 bases, and 19 bases separated the two germline ends. This CDR3 contains 17 residues. Germline V lookup: CDR1 SGHVS, CDR2 FQNEAQ. The CDR3 sequence is CASSSSQNRQHNQPQHF. CDR3 sequence (DNA): TGTGCCAGCAGCTCATCCCAAAACAGACAGCACAATCAGCCCCAGCATTTT.

The chain uses TRBV28 and TRBJ1-6; D is undetermined. V lost 5 bases to trimming and J lost 0 bases, with 17 bases between them. CDR3 length: 18 amino acids. The V gene's germline CDR1 is MDHEN and CDR2 SYDVKM. The CDR3 protein is CASSPPVRVSSYNSPLHF. In nucleotides, the CDR3 is TGTGCCAGCAGTCCCCCCGTGCGGGTGAGCTCCTATAATTCACCCCTCCACTTT.

This rearrangement joins TRBV25-1 to TRBJ1-5; 10 bases are shared with TRBD1. The V gene end was trimmed by 3 bases and the J gene end by 3 bases; junction bases not matched to a gene: 5. Germline CDR1 and CDR2: MGHDK and SYGVNS. This CDR3 has 16 residues. The chain's CDR3 is CASSDLTGGFNQPQHF. The CDR3 nucleotides are TGTGCCAGCAGTGATCTGACAGGGGGCTTCAATCAGCCCCAGCATTTT.

The chain has TRBV28 and TRBJ1-1; 10 bases fit TRBD1. The V gene end was trimmed by 4 bases and the J gene end by 3 bases; junction bases not matched to a gene: 17. The CDR3 has 19 residues. Germline lookup yields CDR1 MDHEN and CDR2 SYDVKM. For the CDR3, the DNA is TGTGCCAGCAGTTCCTTCCCAGGGACAGGGGCCCGTATGGACACTGAAGCTTTCTTT. This encodes CASSSFPGTGARMDTEAFF.

This chain links TRBV7-2 with TRBJ2-4; D may be TRBD2 (7 bases). V was clipped by 0 bases and J by 9 bases, with 12 bases between them. The germline V gene encodes CDR1 SGHTA and CDR2 FQGNSA. This CDR3 contains 14 residues. The CDR3 sequence is CASSLAGGAPIQYF. The CDR3 DNA follows: TGTGCCAGCAGCTTAGCGGGGGGGGCCCCCATTCAGTACTTC.

The chain carries TRBV2 and TRBJ1-6, with 9 bases fitting TRBD1. The CDR3 has 13 residues. Germline CDR1 SNHLY, CDR2 FYNNEI. Losses at the gene ends were 6 bases for V and 8 bases for J; bases not matched to a gene: 2. The CDR3 DNA follows: TGTGCCAGCAGAGGACAGGGGCATTCACCCCTCCACTTT. Translated, it gives CASRGQGHSPLHF.

The gene calls are TRBV19 and TRBJ1-4, with 7 bases identical to TRBD1. The junction had 7 bases not matched to a gene; V was cut back by 8 bases and J by 4 bases. The germline CDR1 and CDR2 sequences are LNHDA and SQIVND (reference sequence). This CDR3 region has 14 residues. The CDR3, as DNA: TGTGCCAGTTCGCGGACAGGTTATAATGAAAAACTGTTTTTT. Protein sequence: CASSRTGYNEKLFF.

This chain connects TRBV6-5 to TRBJ2-3; TRBD2 agrees at 12 bases. The CDR3 has 15 residues. V lost 5 bases and J lost 6; bases outside the gene matches: 6. From germline, CDR1 is MNHEY and CDR2 SVGAGI. In DNA form, the CDR3 reads TGTGCCAGCAGTGCTAGCGGGGGGGCAGTCGATACGCAGTATTTT. It encodes CASSASGGAVDTQYF.

This chain connects TRBV5-4 to TRBJ2-2; D is uncertain. Looked up from germline, CDR1 is SGHNT and CDR2 is YYREEE (reference sequence). The CDR3 length is 14 residues. Deletions cut 4 bases from V and 5 bases from J, with 12 bases between. The CDR3, as DNA: TGTGCCAGCAGCCTCGCCGCGAGGACCGGGGAGCTGTTTTTT. Amino acid sequence: CASSLAARTGELFF. The whole variable domain, filled in from reference TRBV5-4 and TRBJ2-2, reads ETGVTQSPTHLIKTRGQQVTLRCSSQSGHNTVSWYQQALGQGPQFIFQYYREEENGRGNFPPRFSGLQFPNYSSELNVNALELDDSALYLCASSLAARTGELFFGEGSRLTVL.

The chain joins TRBV5-1 to TRBJ2-1, with TRBD1 identical over 7 bases. Germline CDR1 and CDR2: SGHRS and YFSETQ. CDR3 length: 11 residues. The trim removed 5 bases at V and 11 bases at J, leaving 4 bases unmatched. The CDR3 is CASRRDSQQFF. Here the CDR3 DNA reads TGCGCCAGCAGAAGGGACAGCCAGCAGTTCTTC.

The chain combines TRBV19 with TRBJ1-2; the match to TRBD1 covers 9 bases. The germline CDR1 and CDR2 sequences are LNHDA and SQIVND (reference sequence). This CDR3 comprises 12 residues. The V gene end was trimmed by 3 bases and the J gene end by 8 bases; junction bases not matched to a gene: 1. CDR3 region: CASSMGQGGYTF. Written as DNA, the CDR3 is TGTGCCAGTAGTATGGGACAGGGAGGCTACACCTTC. Combining the CDR3 with reference TRBV19 and TRBJ1-2 gives the whole variable domain DGGITQSPKYLFRKEGQNVTLSCEQNLNHDAMYWYRQDPGQGLRLIYYSQIVNDFQKGDIAEGYSVSREKKESFPLTVTSAQKNPTAFYLCASSMGQGGYTFGSGTRLTVV.

The chain joins TRBV18 to TRBJ1-1, with 9 bases identical to TRBD1. V shed 4 bases, J shed 4 bases, and the junction held 4 bases outside the gene matches. The CDR3 sequence is 14 residues long. CDR1 is KGHSH, CDR2 LQKENI, per germline. The CDR3 DNA sequence: TGTGCCAGCTCACGTGACAGGGGGAGCACTGAAGCTTTCTTT. Its protein product is CASSRDRGSTEAFF.

In DNA, the CDR3 is TGTGCCAGCAGCTTGCTAGGAGACTATGGCTACACCTTC. This translates into CASSLLGDYGYTF. This rearrangement joins TRBV5-4 to TRBJ1-2, with D uncertain. Trimming removed 1 base at V and 3 bases at J, with 7 bases between. The length of the CDR3 is 13 residues. Germline loops: CDR1 SGHNT, CDR2 YYREEE (reference sequence).

The V and J genes are TRBV5-6 and TRBJ2-1, with 7 nucleotides matching TRBD1. CDR1 SGHDT and CDR2 YYEEEE come from the germline V gene. The CDR3 loop spans 17 amino acids. Unmatched junction bases numbered 9, after V lost 3 bases and J lost 0 bases. CDR3 in amino acids: CASSSYRGIPSYNEQFF. The CDR3 region has the DNA TGTGCCAGCAGCTCGTACAGGGGCATCCCCTCCTACAATGAGCAGTTCTTC.

CDR3 sequence (DNA): TGTGCCAGCATCTCCTGGGCCAATGAGCAGTTCTTC. Its translation: CASISWANEQFF. This chain uses TRBV6-1 with TRBJ2-1; D is unclear. Looked up from germline, CDR1 is MNHNS and CDR2 is SASEGT. The V and J ends lost 7 bases and 6 bases respectively, with 10 bases between them. This CDR3 contains 12 residues.

The V call is TRBV27, the J call TRBJ2-3, with a possible D match to TRBD1 (6 bases). V lost 5 bases and J 0 bases, leaving 15 bases between the germline ends. The CDR3 consists of 16 residues. Germline V gene sequence: CDR1 MNHEY, CDR2 SMNVEV (reference sequence). The chain's CDR3 is CASSRGWSRSTDTQYF. The CDR3 bases are TGTGCCAGCAGTAGGGGGTGGAGCAGGAGCACAGATACGCAGTATTTT.

The rearrangement links TRBV5-1 to TRBJ1-1; 9 bases line up with TRBD1. This CDR3 region has 14 residues. Trimming removed 4 bases from V and 1 base from J; junction bases left unmatched: 2. The germline V gene has CDR1 SGHRS and CDR2 YFSETQ. CDR3 sequence: CASSGTGPNTEAFF. The DNA for the CDR3 is TGCGCCAGCAGCGGGACAGGGCCGAACACTGAAGCTTTCTTT. The variable domain in full, completed from reference TRBV5-1 and TRBJ1-1, reads KAGVTQTPRYLIKTRGQQVTLSCSPISGHRSVSWYQQTPGQGLQFLFEYFSETQRNKGNFPGRFSGRQFSNSRSEMNVSTLELGDSALYLCASSGTGPNTEAFFGQGTRLTVV.

The rearrangement uses TRBV5-6 and TRBJ2-1; TRBD1 matches 9 bases. The length of the CDR3 is 15 residues. The germline V gene encodes CDR1 SGHDT and CDR2 YYEEEE. The V segment lost 4 bases and the J segment 2 bases; nucleotides outside the gene matches: 4. In DNA, the CDR3 is TGTGCCAGCAGCGCGGGGACAGGGACCTACAATGAGCAGTTCTTC. Encoded protein: CASSAGTGTYNEQFF.

The J gene is TRBJ2-3, the V gene TRBV18; 13 bases line up with TRBD2. Per germline, CDR1 KGHSH and CDR2 LQKENI. This CDR3 is built from 16 residues. Losses at the gene ends were 3 bases for V and 4 bases for J; bases not matched to a gene: 4. In DNA, the CDR3 is TGTGCCAGCTCACCCCGACTAGCGGGGGGATCAGATACGCAGTATTTT. It specifies CASSPRLAGGSDTQYF.

The rearrangement uses TRBV5-4 and TRBJ2-5; maybe TRBD1 (6 bases). Germline loops: CDR1 SGHNT, CDR2 YYREEE (reference sequence). The V gene lost 3 bases and the J gene lost 0 bases, with 12 bases spanning the gap. This CDR3 has 15 residues. The CDR3 here is CASSSRDRYQETQYF. The CDR3 nucleotides are TGTGCCAGCAGCTCGAGAGACAGGTACCAAGAGACCCAGTACTTC.

The chain links TRBV7-9 to TRBJ2-5, with 7 bases that match TRBD2. The CDR3 is 16 amino acids. The germline gives CDR1 SEHNR, CDR2 FQNEAQ (reference sequence). V was pared by 4 bases and J by 1 base, with 9 bases of the junction left unmatched. The CDR3: CASSWGGLGAQETQYF. CDR3 in DNA: TGTGCCAGCAGCTGGGGGGGGTTAGGGGCCCAAGAGACCCAGTACTTC. Supplemented by reference TRBV7-9 and TRBJ2-5, the full variable domain reads DTGVSQNPRHKITKRGQNVTFRCDPISEHNRLYWYRQTLGQGPEFLTYFQNEAQLEKSRLLSDRFSAERPKGSFSTLEIQRTEQGDSAMYLCASSWGGLGAQETQYFGPGTRLLVL.